These 6 T cell receptor beta chains share one sample of origin, sequenced in a study of CD8+ T cells in alopecia areata. Sequencing used cDNA as its template, made by extracting RNA and reverse transcribing it. Data came from immunoSEQ multiplex PCR; TCRdb stores just in-frame clones and leaves some out. Singletons are absent from the sample, which has approximately 110,000 clones. Sample: lesional skin. These receptors all come from a C3H/HeJ mouse with alopecia areata. The mouse strain carries the MHC haplotype H2-k.

A few counts support this clone. Mouse names are used for the genes. The CDR3 end lies 4 residues beyond the end of the read and is filled in from the germline J gene. The chain recombines TRBV13-2 with TRBJ1-1; 8 bases fit TRBD1. V shed 10 bases, J shed 0 bases, and the junction held 11 bases outside the gene matches. The CDR3 runs to 15 residues. The germline gives CDR1 NNHNN, CDR2 SYGAGS (reference sequence). CDR3 sequence: CASSDRVGENTEVFF. The DNA read from the CDR3 is TGTGCCTCTTCGGACAGGGTGGGAGAGAACACA.

This clone has at least ten counts. Gene names are the mouse ones. The read terminates 4 residues before the CDR3 end, so the remaining end is supplied by the germline J gene. The chain links TRBV13-3 to TRBJ2-1; TRBD2 aligns across 11 bases. Germline assignment: CDR1 NNHDY and CDR2 SYVADS. The length of the CDR3 is 16 residues. Trimming cost V 0 bases and J 2 bases; bases outside gene matches: 1. CDR3 DNA, as far as it was read: TGTGCCAGCAGTGATGCACTGGGGGGGCACTATGCT. It yields the protein CASSDALGGHYA. Given in full, the CDR3 is CASSDALGGHYAEQFF.

This clone was observed many times. These gene names are mouse names. The missing CDR3 end, 4 residues past where the read stops, is filled in from the germline J gene. The chain uses TRBV19 and TRBJ2-4; possible D gene TRBD1, 6 bases. The CDR3 contains 15 residues. V lost 0 bases, J lost 0 bases, and 8 bases lay in between. Per the germline V gene, CDR1 is FNHDT and CDR2 is SITEND (reference sequence). Partial CDR3 DNA: TGTGCCAGCAGTATAGGGACAGCTAGTCAAAAC. Translation: CASSIGTASQN. The entire CDR3 reads CASSIGTASQNTLYF.

This clone turned up a few times. These gene names are mouse names. The CDR3 is cut off 4 residues early in the read; its end comes from the germline J gene. This chain uses TRBV13-2 with TRBJ1-2; 8 bases line up with TRBD1. The CDR3 totals 14 residues. The V gene's germline CDR1 is NNHNN and CDR2 SYGAGS (reference sequence). CDR3: CASGDSAGGPDYTF. The DNA read from the CDR3 is TGTGCCAGCGGTGATTCGGCAGGGGGCCCC.

Worth noting for this clone: Gene names are the mouse ones. Sequencing ends 4 residues short of the CDR3 end; the germline J gene provides the rest. V gene TRBV1 combines with J gene TRBJ1-4, with D perhaps matching TRBD1 (5 bases). With 1 base removed from V and 1 base from J, the gap between germline ends came to 7 bases. Germline values: CDR1 NSQYPW, CDR2 LRSPGD (reference sequence). The CDR3 loop spans 15 amino acids. The sequenced CDR3 bases are TGCACCTGCAGTGCAGTGGACACTTCCAACGAA. Translating it yields CTCSAVDTSNE. The whole CDR3 is CTCSAVDTSNERLFF.

As concerns this clone: The gene names here belong to mouse. Read data end 4 residues before the CDR3 end; the end is taken from the germline J gene. The chain couples TRBV13-3 to TRBJ2-5; 13 positions agree with TRBD2. The trim removed 2 bases at V and 2 bases at J, leaving 5 bases unmatched. This CDR3 is 17 amino acids long. Germline V gene data show CDR1 as NNHDY and CDR2 as SYVADS. The sequenced CDR3 bases are TGTGCCAGCAGTGAAGGACTGGGGGGGCGCCTCCAAGAC. It translates to CASSEGLGGRLQD. In full, the CDR3 is CASSEGLGGRLQDTQYF. The full variable domain, rest sourced from reference TRBV13-3 and TRBJ2-5, is EAAVTQSPRSKVAVTGGKVTLSCHQTNNHDYMYWYRQDTGHGLRLIHYSYVADSTEKGDIPDGYKASRPSQENFSLILELASLSQTAVYFCASSEGLGGRLQDTQYFGPGTRLLVL.